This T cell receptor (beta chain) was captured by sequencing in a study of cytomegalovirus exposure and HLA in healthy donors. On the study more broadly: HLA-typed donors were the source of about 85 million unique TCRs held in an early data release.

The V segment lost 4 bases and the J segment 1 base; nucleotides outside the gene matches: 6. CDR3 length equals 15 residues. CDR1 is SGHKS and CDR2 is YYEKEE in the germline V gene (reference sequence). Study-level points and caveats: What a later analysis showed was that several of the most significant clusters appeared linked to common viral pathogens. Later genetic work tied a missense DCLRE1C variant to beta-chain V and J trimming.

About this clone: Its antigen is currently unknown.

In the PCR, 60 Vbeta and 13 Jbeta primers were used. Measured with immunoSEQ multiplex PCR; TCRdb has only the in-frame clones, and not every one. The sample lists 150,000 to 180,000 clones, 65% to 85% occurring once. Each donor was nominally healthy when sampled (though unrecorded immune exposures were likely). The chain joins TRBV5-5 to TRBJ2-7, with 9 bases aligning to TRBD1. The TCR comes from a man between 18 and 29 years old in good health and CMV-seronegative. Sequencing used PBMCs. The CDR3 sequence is CASSLSGQGSYEQYF. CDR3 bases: TGTGCCAGCAGCCTGTCGGGACAGGGTTCCTACGAGCAGTACTTC.